This T cell receptor beta chain was sequenced during a study of blood T cell repertoires in COVID-19. Unmatched junction bases numbered 9, after V lost 5 bases and J lost 8 bases. This CDR3 contains 14 residues. Germline values: CDR1 SNHLY, CDR2 FYNNEI. This clone was seen a few times. Assay: immunoSEQ multiplex PCR; the TCRdb copy retains only in-frame clones and omits some. The data contain approximately 350,000 clones, about 90% of them singletons. Two consecutive negative NP/OP PCR tests, clearance, or resolved symptoms defined Cohort 3 recovery. The chain joins TRBV2 to TRBJ1-2; 9 bases agree with TRBD1. The sequence came from a woman in her twenties or thirties who had recovered from COVID-19. Sequenced input: PBMCs or T cells enriched from blood (not recorded which). The CDR3 DNA follows: TGTGCCAGCAGTTCCACCTTCGGGACAGGGGGCTACACCTTC. Its translation: CASSSTFGTGGYTF.